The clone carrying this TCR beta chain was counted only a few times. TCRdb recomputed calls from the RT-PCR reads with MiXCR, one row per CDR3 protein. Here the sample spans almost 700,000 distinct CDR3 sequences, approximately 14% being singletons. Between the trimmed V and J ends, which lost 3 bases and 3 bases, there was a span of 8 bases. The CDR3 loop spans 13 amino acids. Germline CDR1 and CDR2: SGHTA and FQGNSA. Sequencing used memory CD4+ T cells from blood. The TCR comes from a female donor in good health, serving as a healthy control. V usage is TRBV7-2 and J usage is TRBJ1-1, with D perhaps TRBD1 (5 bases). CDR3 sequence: CASSFAGYTEAFF. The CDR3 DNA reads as TGTGCCAGCAGCTTCGCAGGGTACACTGAAGCTTTCTTT.